The 31 T cell receptor beta chains in this list originate from one sample, sequenced in a study of identical twins. TCRdb reprocessed the 5' RACE reads with MiXCR, giving one entry per CDR3 protein. The top ten clones hold over 4% of a sample with under 800,000 distinct CDR3 sequences, less than 25% of them seen once. The same sample was also used in a study of T cells expressing NK-cell markers.

The specimen was PBMCs. Receptors originate from a woman aged 18-30 years in good health.

This clonotype came up a few times. The chain links TRBV6-1 to TRBJ1-1, with D unclear. The CDR3 runs to 14 residues. V was clipped by 6 bases and J by 3 bases, with 14 bases between them. Germline V gene lookup returns CDR1 MNHNS and CDR2 SASEGT. CDR3 DNA: TGTGCCAGCAGGATTGGATCAGGAGACACTGAAGCTTTCTTT. It encodes CASRIGSGDTEAFF.

The table lists this clonotype with a few counts. V usage is TRBV29-1 and J usage is TRBJ2-1; 7 bases match TRBD2. The CDR3 consists of 12 residues. The junction had 6 bases not matched to a gene; V was cut back by 6 bases and J by 7 bases. Germline V lookup: CDR1 SQVTM, CDR2 ANQGSEA. The CDR3 DNA follows: TGCAGCGTGGGGCCAGCGGGGAATGAGCAGTTCTTC. Translated: CSVGPAGNEQFF.

The sample holds many counts of this clonotype. The chain joins TRBV5-1 to TRBJ2-3; D perhaps matches TRBD2 (5 bases). The V gene lost 4 bases and the J gene lost 2 bases, with 11 bases spanning the gap. There are 14 residues in the CDR3. Germline values: CDR1 SGHRS, CDR2 YFSETQ. The CDR3 loop reads CASSVRGPTDTQYF. The DNA for the CDR3 is TGCGCCAGCAGCGTCCGGGGTCCCACAGATACGCAGTATTTT.

The chain combines TRBV7-9 with TRBJ2-7; 8 nucleotides line up with TRBD1. Trimming took 10 bases from V and 6 from J; bases not matched to a gene: 8. This CDR3 has 12 residues. Germline CDR1 SEHNR, CDR2 FQNEAQ (reference sequence). CDR3 bases: TGTGCCACCCTTAAAACAGGGGGCGAGCAGTACTTC. Amino acid sequence: CATLKTGGEQYF. Full variable domain (missing parts from reference TRBV7-9 and TRBJ2-7): DTGVSQNPRHKITKRGQNVTFRCDPISEHNRLYWYRQTLGQGPEFLTYFQNEAQLEKSRLLSDRFSAERPKGSFSTLEIQRTEQGDSAMYLCATLKTGGEQYFGPGTRLTVT.

The V and J genes are TRBV10-3 and TRBJ2-7, with a tentative D call TRBD2 (5 bases). CDR3 length equals 13 residues. From germline, CDR1 is ENHRY and CDR2 SYGVKD. The V and J ends lost 8 bases and 2 bases respectively, with 13 bases between them. CDR3 sequence (DNA): TGTGCCATCGCCCCTCCCGGGACCTACGAGCAGTACTTC. This encodes CAIAPPGTYEQYF.

The chain couples TRBV2 to TRBJ2-1; weak D call: TRBD2 (6 bases). Trimming took off 2 bases at V and 9 bases at J, with 20 bases between the two ends. Per the germline V gene, CDR1 is SNHLY and CDR2 is FYNNEI. The CDR3 length is 16 residues. This chain's CDR3 is CASSERTTRMGSEQFF. CDR3 nucleotides: TGTGCCAGCAGTGAAAGGACGACTAGGATGGGAAGTGAGCAGTTCTTC. The complete variable domain, with remaining parts taken from reference TRBV2 and TRBJ2-1, reads EPEVTQTPSHQVTQMGQEVILRCVPISNHLYFYWYRQILGQKVEFLVSFYNNEISEKSEIFDDQFSVERPDGSNFTLKIRSTKLEDSAMYFCASSERTTRMGSEQFFGPGTRLTVL.

This clonotype was detected a few times. The chain carries TRBV20-1 and TRBJ2-4, with D perhaps TRBD1 (6 bases). The CDR3 runs 15 residues. Germline V CDR1 and CDR2: DFQATT, SNEGSKA (reference sequence). The V and J ends lost 6 bases and 0 bases respectively, with 15 bases between them. CDR3 region: CSAAGQNLAKNIQYF. The CDR3 nucleotides read TGCAGTGCGGCAGGACAGAACCTAGCCAAAAACATTCAGTACTTC.

This clonotype was seen only a few times. The chain uses TRBV20-1 and TRBJ1-1; TRBD1 aligns across 7 bases. This CDR3 has 14 amino acids. The ends lost 8 bases at V and 1 base at J; junction bases unmatched: 10. CDR1 and CDR2 (germline): DFQATT, SNEGSKA (reference sequence). The chain's CDR3 is CSPKPGTANTEAFF. CDR3 DNA: TGCAGTCCCAAACCCGGGACAGCGAACACTGAAGCTTTCTTT.

This clonotype has just a few counts. The V call is TRBV29-1, the J call TRBJ1-4; 9 bases fit TRBD1. The CDR3 loop spans 13 amino acids. V shed 6 bases, J shed 6 bases, and the junction held 5 bases outside the gene matches. Germline CDR1 reads SQVTM; CDR2 reads ANQGSEA. In nucleotides, the CDR3 is TGCAGCGTAAAGACAGGGGGTGATGAAAAACTGTTTTTT. This gives the protein CSVKTGGDEKLFF. The whole variable domain, remainder taken from reference TRBV29-1 and TRBJ1-4, is SAVISQKPSRDICQRGTSLTIQCQVDSQVTMMFWYRQQPGQSLTLIATANQGSEATYESGFVIDKFPISRPNLTFSTLTVSNMSPEDSSIYLCSVKTGGDEKLFFGSGTQLSVL.

The sample holds many counts of this clonotype. V is TRBV3-1 and J is TRBJ2-1; tentative D call: TRBD2 (5 bases). The ends were cut back, 6 bases at V and 3 bases at J, with 12 bases in the middle. Germline loops: CDR1 LGHDT, CDR2 YNNKEL (reference sequence). The CDR3 has 14 amino acids. CDR3 sequence: CASSLGLYYNEQFF. The CDR3 DNA reads as TGTGCCAGCAGTCTTGGACTCTACTACAATGAGCAGTTCTTC.

This clonotype was observed a few times. V gene TRBV7-2 combines with J gene TRBJ2-5; 9 bases fit TRBD2. This CDR3 comprises 17 residues. Germline V gene lookup returns CDR1 SGHTA and CDR2 FQGNSA. The V and J ends lost 5 bases and 0 bases, in that order; junction bases with no gene match: 10. In nucleotides, the CDR3 is TGTGCCAGCAGCCCAAGGTCTAGCGGGATTAACCAAGAGACCCAGTACTTC. Translated, it gives CASSPRSSGINQETQYF.

This clonotype was found a few times. The chain uses TRBV15 and TRBJ2-7, with 9 bases that match TRBD2. The CDR3 is made up of 15 amino acids. Germline V gives CDR1 LNHNV, CDR2 YYDKDF (reference sequence). The J segment lost 3 bases and the V segment lost 0 bases, leaving 3 bases of the junction unmatched. The CDR3 DNA sequence: TGTGCCACCAGCAGAGAAGGAGCGGGGGGCTACGAGCAGTACTTC. This translates into CATSREGAGGYEQYF. The full variable domain, completed using reference TRBV15 and TRBJ2-7, is DAMVIQNPRYQVTQFGKPVTLSCSQTLNHNVMYWYQQKSSQAPKLLFHYYDKDFNNEADTPDNFQSRRPNTSFCFLDIRSPGLGDTAMYLCATSREGAGGYEQYFGPGTRLTVT.

This clonotype has a handful of counts. The chain is built from TRBV20-1 and TRBJ1-4, with D possibly matching TRBD1 (5 bases). CDR1 and CDR2 from the germline V gene are DFQATT and SNEGSKA (reference sequence). This CDR3 contains 14 residues. Trimming cost V 6 bases and J 6 bases, with 17 bases left between them. CDR3 region: CSAGGGAGDEKLFF. In nucleotides, the CDR3 is TGCAGTGCGGGCGGCGGGGCCGGGGATGAAAAACTGTTTTTT.

CDR3: CASSTSGGPGGSDTQYF. As DNA, the CDR3 is TGTGCCAGCAGTACTAGCGGGGGCCCGGGAGGTTCGGATACGCAGTATTTT. V is TRBV6-2 or TRBV6-3 and J is TRBJ2-3, with 11 bases fitting TRBD2. The germline gives CDR1 MNHEY, CDR2 SVGEGT. The CDR3 covers 17 residues. The V gene end was trimmed by 5 bases and the J gene end by 6 bases; junction bases not matched to a gene: 13.

The genes are TRBV2 and TRBJ2-3, with 7 positions matching TRBD2. The germline V gene has CDR1 SNHLY and CDR2 FYNNEI. The CDR3 contains 13 residues. V was pared by 4 bases and J by 12 bases, with 10 bases of the junction left unmatched. The CDR3 spells CASSAGRAGRQYF. The CDR3 DNA reads TGTGCCAGCAGTGCAGGCCGAGCGGGACGACAGTATTTT. The entire variable domain, with the rest obtained from reference TRBV2 and TRBJ2-3, is as follows: EPEVTQTPSHQVTQMGQEVILRCVPISNHLYFYWYRQILGQKVEFLVSFYNNEISEKSEIFDDQFSVERPDGSNFTLKIRSTKLEDSAMYFCASSAGRAGRQYFGPGTRLTVL.

V and J are TRBV29-1 and TRBJ2-1; D is perhaps TRBD1 or TRBD2 (5 bases each). The germline V gene encodes CDR1 SQVTM and CDR2 ANQGSEA. This CDR3 has 15 residues. V shed 8 bases and J shed 4 bases, with 21 bases lying between them. In nucleotides, the CDR3 is TGCAGCACCAGAACGGCGAAGGGGAGATACAATGAGCAGTTCTTC. The encoded protein is CSTRTAKGRYNEQFF.

The chain carries TRBV7-9 and TRBJ2-7; 7 bases fit TRBD2. The J segment lost 0 bases and the V segment lost 8 bases, leaving 7 bases of the junction unmatched. Germline CDR1 is SEHNR and CDR2 is FQNEAQ (reference sequence). The CDR3 is made up of 14 amino acids. In nucleotides, the CDR3 is TGTGCCAGCCGTCGAGCGGGAAACTCCTACGAGCAGTACTTC. Translation gives CASRRAGNSYEQYF. The full variable domain, completed using reference TRBV7-9 and TRBJ2-7, is DTGVSQNPRHKITKRGQNVTFRCDPISEHNRLYWYRQTLGQGPEFLTYFQNEAQLEKSRLLSDRFSAERPKGSFSTLEIQRTEQGDSAMYLCASRRAGNSYEQYFGPGTRLTVT.

This clonotype was seen many times. The chain uses TRBV12-3 or TRBV12-4 and TRBJ2-1, with D possibly being TRBD2 (6 bases). The V end lost 3 bases, the J end lost 5 bases, and 14 bases lay between the germline ends. The CDR3 length is 15 residues. This CDR3 reads CASSLFRDSNNEQFF. The CDR3 DNA follows: TGTGCCAGCAGTTTGTTCCGGGACTCAAACAATGAGCAGTTCTTC.

The CDR3 sequence: CASGTQRHNEQFF. The CDR3 coding sequence is TGTGCCAGCGGGACTCAACGTCACAATGAGCAGTTCTTC. The genes are TRBV11-2 and TRBJ2-1; tentatively, D is TRBD2 (6 bases). V lost 8 bases to trimming and J lost 5 bases, with 13 bases between them. Germline values: CDR1 SGHAT, CDR2 FQNNGV. The CDR3 runs 13 residues.

This chain joins TRBV7-9 and TRBJ2-1; TRBD2 matches at 7 bases. CDR3 length equals 14 residues. V lost 11 bases, J lost 5 bases, and 12 bases stayed unmatched. Germline values: CDR1 SEHNR, CDR2 FQNEAQ (reference sequence). This chain's CDR3 is CACRGVDPHNEQFF. For the CDR3, the DNA is TGTGCCTGCCGGGGGGTAGACCCTCACAATGAGCAGTTCTTC.

This clonotype was counted between two and nine times. The genes are TRBV12-3 or TRBV12-4 and TRBJ2-5; D may be TRBD2 (6 bases). The J call is doubtful: the DNA matches TRBJ2-3 better. CDR3 length: 12 residues. CDR3 bases: TGTGCCAGCAGCCTAGGCGCGGGGACGCAGTATTTT. As protein: CASSLGAGTQYF.

The J gene is TRBJ2-7, the V gene TRBV30, with no clear D. Trimming pared 1 base from V and 4 bases from J, leaving 5 bases between. CDR1 and CDR2 (germline): GTSNPN, SVGIG (reference sequence). The CDR3 covers 11 residues. The CDR3 coding sequence is TGTGCCTGGAGTGCGCTATACGAGCAGTACTTC. Protein sequence: CAWSALYEQYF.

A few counts support this clonotype. The gene calls are TRBV3-1 and TRBJ1-2; D is undetermined. The CDR3 length is 15 residues. Trimming shortened V by 3 bases and J by 4 bases, and 15 bases separated the two germline ends. The V gene's germline CDR1 is LGHDT and CDR2 YNNKEL (reference sequence). The CDR3 nucleotides read TGTGCCAGCAGCCACGACGTTCGTAAGAGCTATGGCTACACCTTC. It yields the protein CASSHDVRKSYGYTF.

The sample holds a few counts of this clonotype. The chain uses TRBV18 and TRBJ2-7, with D unresolved. The length of the CDR3 is 13 residues. The germline gives CDR1 KGHSH, CDR2 LQKENI. V dropped 5 bases and J dropped 0 bases, with 8 bases sitting between them. In DNA form, the CDR3 reads TGTGCCAGCTCAATAGGAGCCTCCTACGAGCAGTACTTC. It codes for CASSIGASYEQYF.

This clonotype has just a few counts. This chain uses TRBV10-1 with TRBJ2-7; no firm D call. Germline-derived CDR1 and CDR2 are WNHNN and SYGVQD (reference sequence). The CDR3 runs to 12 residues. V was shortened by 4 bases and J by 6 bases, with 10 bases between the two germline ends. CDR3 residues: CASSGQKGEQYF. CDR3 nucleotides: TGCGCCAGCAGTGGACAAAAGGGCGAGCAGTACTTC.

The rearrangement links TRBV6-5 to TRBJ1-4, with D possibly matching TRBD1 (5 bases). With 2 bases removed from V and 0 bases from J, the gap between germline ends came to 13 bases. Germline CDR1 is MNHEY and CDR2 is SVGAGI. The CDR3 is 17 amino acids. The DNA for the CDR3 is TGTGCCAGCAGTTACCGCCCCCTGGGGCCAACTAATGAAAAACTGTTTTTT. Its translation: CASSYRPLGPTNEKLFF.

The CDR3 sequence: CASRDLMNTEAFF. For the CDR3, the DNA is TGTGCCAGCAGAGACCTAATGAACACTGAAGCTTTCTTT. The chain uses TRBV2 and TRBJ1-1; D not certain. Trimming left V 6 bases short and J 0 bases short, with 8 bases between. Germline lookup yields CDR1 SNHLY and CDR2 FYNNEI. The length of the CDR3 is 13 residues.

The table lists this clonotype with a few counts. This sequence joins TRBV10-1 and TRBJ2-7, with D uncertain. The CDR3 extends over 15 amino acids. The germline V gene encodes CDR1 WNHNN and CDR2 SYGVQD (reference sequence). Trimming pared 3 bases from V and 2 bases from J, leaving 14 bases between. This chain's CDR3 is CASSEISSCAYEQYF. The CDR3 DNA is TGCGCCAGCAGTGAAATTTCATCTTGCGCCTACGAGCAGTACTTC.

This clonotype occurred a few times. The V and J genes are TRBV20-1 and TRBJ2-7, with D perhaps given as TRBD1 or TRBD2 (5 bases each). The V end lost 5 bases, the J end lost 1 base, and 12 bases lay between the germline ends. Germline V gene sequence: CDR1 DFQATT, CDR2 SNEGSKA (reference sequence). The CDR3 totals 13 residues. The CDR3 sequence: CSALRDGSYEQYF. In nucleotides, the CDR3 is TGCAGTGCTCTCCGGGACGGTTCCTACGAGCAGTACTTC.

V is TRBV29-1 and J is TRBJ2-1; D may be TRBD2 (6 bases). The CDR3 has 11 amino acids. V dropped 7 bases and J dropped 6 bases, with 10 bases sitting between them. The germline V gene has CDR1 SQVTM and CDR2 ANQGSEA. The CDR3: CSGGSGNEQFF. CDR3 bases: TGCAGCGGGGGTAGCGGCAATGAGCAGTTCTTC.

The count of this clonotype is one. This chain joins TRBV24-1 and TRBJ1-2; D gene unclear. V was shortened by 0 bases and J by 7 bases, with 5 bases between the two germline ends. From germline, CDR1 is KGHDR and CDR2 SFDVKD. The CDR3 contains 12 residues. CDR3 residues: CATSDLLGGYTF. The CDR3 DNA is TGTGCCACCAGTGATTTGTTGGGTGGCTACACCTTC.